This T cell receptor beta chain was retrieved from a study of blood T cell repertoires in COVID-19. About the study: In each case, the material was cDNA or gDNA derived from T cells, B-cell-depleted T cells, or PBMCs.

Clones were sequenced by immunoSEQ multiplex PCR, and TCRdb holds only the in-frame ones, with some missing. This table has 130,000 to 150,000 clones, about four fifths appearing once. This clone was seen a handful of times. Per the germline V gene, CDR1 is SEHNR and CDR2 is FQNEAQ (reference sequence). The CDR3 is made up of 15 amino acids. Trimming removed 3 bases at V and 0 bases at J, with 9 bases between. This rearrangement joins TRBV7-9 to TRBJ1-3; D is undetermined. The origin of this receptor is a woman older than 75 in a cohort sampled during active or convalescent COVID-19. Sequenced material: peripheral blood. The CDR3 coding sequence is TGTGCCAGCAGCTTTTCAGACTCCTCTGGAAACACCATATATTTT. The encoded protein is CASSFSDSSGNTIYF.